These 28 T cell receptor beta chains originate from one sample sequenced in a study of blood T cell repertoires in COVID-19. Measured with immunoSEQ multiplex PCR; TCRdb has only the in-frame clones, and not every one. The top ten hold 4.4% of the sample, which has hundreds of thousands of clones, approximately 84% seen once. Sequencing input: peripheral blood. The receptors shown here come from a man over 45 with acute or convalescent COVID-19.

The V gene is TRBV6-5, the J gene TRBJ1-3; perhaps TRBD1 as D (5 bases). The CDR3 is made up of 15 amino acids. Germline loops: CDR1 MNHEY, CDR2 SVGAGI. The ends were cut back, 8 bases at V and 0 bases at J, with 14 bases in the middle. Here the CDR3 reads CASGGGLISGNTIYF. The DNA of the CDR3 is TGTGCCAGCGGGGGGGGACTTATCTCTGGAAACACCATATATTTT.

The V and J genes are TRBV5-8 and TRBJ2-5, with D tentatively TRBD2 (5 bases). CDR3 length equals 15 residues. V lost 0 bases, J lost 4 bases, and 13 bases lay in between. The V gene's germline CDR1 is SGHTS and CDR2 YDEGEE. The CDR3 spells CASSLDGETLETQYF. The CDR3 DNA reads TGTGCCAGCAGCTTGGACGGGGAAACTTTAGAGACCCAGTACTTC.

The chain links TRBV2 to TRBJ1-2; weak D call: TRBD1 (5 bases). Deletions cut 6 bases from V and 3 bases from J, with 14 bases between. CDR3 length: 14 amino acids. The V gene's germline CDR1 is SNHLY and CDR2 FYNNEI. CDR3 loop: CASRMTSGDYGYTF. Written as DNA, the CDR3 is TGTGCCAGCAGGATGACATCGGGGGACTATGGCTACACCTTC. Full variable domain (rest looked up from reference TRBV2 and TRBJ1-2): EPEVTQTPSHQVTQMGQEVILRCVPISNHLYFYWYRQILGQKVEFLVSFYNNEISEKSEIFDDQFSVERPDGSNFTLKIRSTKLEDSAMYFCASRMTSGDYGYTFGSGTRLTVV.

This chain uses TRBV6-5 with TRBJ2-5; D is possibly TRBD2 (5 bases). V was trimmed by 0 bases and J by 7 bases, leaving 18 bases between them. CDR1 is MNHEY and CDR2 is SVGAGI in the germline V gene. The CDR3 has 16 amino acids. The CDR3 DNA follows: TGTGCCAGCAGTTACTCGAAGAACGGGATGGCAACGACCCAGTACTTC. Its translation: CASSYSKNGMATTQYF.

This rearrangement joins TRBV9 to TRBJ1-4; D not certain. Trimming removed 2 bases from V and 0 bases from J, with 11 bases in between. This CDR3 contains 16 residues. Germline V gene sequence: CDR1 SGDLS, CDR2 YYNGEE. The CDR3 loop is CASSVGDGATNEKLFF. CDR3 DNA sequence: TGTGCCAGCAGCGTCGGAGACGGAGCAACTAATGAAAAACTGTTTTTT.

The chain combines TRBV5-1 with TRBJ1-2, with TRBD1 as a possible D gene (5 bases). The CDR3 sequence is 14 residues long. Between the trimmed V and J ends, which lost 0 bases and 3 bases, there was a span of 9 bases. CDR1 is SGHRS, CDR2 YFSETQ, per germline. CDR3 sequence: CASSLASTDYGYTF. In DNA form, the CDR3 reads TGCGCCAGCAGCTTGGCCTCGACAGACTATGGCTACACCTTC.

The chain recombines TRBV24-1 with TRBJ1-4; TRBD1 might be the D (6 bases). There are 17 residues in the CDR3. Germline CDR1 reads KGHDR; CDR2 reads SFDVKD. V was pared by 0 bases and J by 1 base, with 11 bases between. The CDR3 loop reads CATSDLRGARTNEKLFF. In DNA, the CDR3 is TGTGCCACCAGTGATTTGCGGGGGGCTAGAACTAATGAAAAACTGTTTTTT.

The chain employs TRBV19 and TRBJ2-1; D possibly corresponds to TRBD2 (6 bases). Between the trimmed V and J ends, which lost 3 bases and 8 bases, there was a span of 17 bases. There are 15 residues in the CDR3. Germline CDR1 and CDR2: LNHDA and SQIVND (reference sequence). The CDR3 is CASSIMGTRGYEQFF. The CDR3 coding sequence is TGTGCCAGTAGTATTATGGGAACCCGGGGGTATGAGCAGTTCTTC.

The gene calls are TRBV6-5 and TRBJ1-1; 8 nucleotides agree with TRBD1. CDR3 size: 12 residues. Per the germline V gene, CDR1 is MNHEY and CDR2 is SVGAGI. Unmatched junction bases numbered 6, after V lost 5 bases and J lost 10 bases. The CDR3 is CASSTGQGGAFF. The CDR3 DNA follows: TGTGCCAGCAGTACCGGACAGGGTGGAGCTTTCTTT.

This clone was seen only a few times. The chain combines TRBV6-1 with TRBJ1-2; 7 bases fit TRBD1. The CDR3 runs 15 residues. The trim removed 0 bases at V and 4 bases at J, leaving 5 bases unmatched. From germline, CDR1 is MNHNS and CDR2 SASEGT. This chain's CDR3 is CASSEAATGTYGYTF. In nucleotides, the CDR3 is TGTGCCAGCAGTGAAGCGGCGACAGGGACCTATGGCTACACCTTC.

This rearrangement joins TRBV7-2 to TRBJ2-1, with 8 bases fitting TRBD2. Germline V lookup: CDR1 SGHTA, CDR2 FQGNSA. The CDR3 totals 16 residues. After removal of 1 base from V and 4 bases from J, the junction contained 6 bases not matched to a gene. CDR3 nucleotide sequence: TGTGCCAGCAGCTTAGAGAGCGGGGGTGCTTACAATGAGCAGTTCTTC. As protein: CASSLESGGAYNEQFF.

This clone appeared a single time. The chain has TRBV7-3 and TRBJ2-1; the match to TRBD2 covers 7 bases. The V segment lost 4 bases and the J segment 4 bases; nucleotides outside the gene matches: 10. The CDR3 spans 16 residues. The germline V gene has CDR1 SGHTA and CDR2 FQGTGA. CDR3: CASSSPGLGMYNEQFF. DNA of the CDR3: TGTGCCAGCAGCTCACCTGGACTAGGGATGTACAATGAGCAGTTCTTC. Based on the CDR3 plus reference TRBV7-3 and TRBJ2-1, the full variable domain is GAGVSQTPSNKVTEKGKYVELRCDPISGHTALYWYRQSLGQGPEFLIYFQGTGAADDSGLPNDRFFAVRPEGSVSTLKIQRTERGDSAVYLCASSSPGLGMYNEQFFGPGTRLTVL.

This chain connects TRBV3-1 (or the pseudogene TRBV3-2) to TRBJ2-2; maybe TRBD2 (7 bases). The V end was cut by 2 bases, the J end by 9 bases, with 22 bases between. Germline CDR1 LGHDT, CDR2 YNNKEL (reference sequence). The CDR3 contains 17 residues. The CDR3 region is CASSQPLGGASNRELFF. The CDR3 coding sequence is TGTGCCAGCAGCCAACCTTTAGGGGGGGCGTCCAACCGGGAGCTGTTTTTT.

V gene TRBV6-5 combines with J gene TRBJ1-1; TRBD1 matches 9 bases. The CDR3 runs 15 residues. With V trimmed by 6 bases and J by 2 bases, 7 bases remained unmatched. Germline CDR1 reads MNHEY; CDR2 reads SVGAGI. CDR3 bases: TGTGCCAGCAGGCCCACCACAGGGGGCAACACTGAAGCTTTCTTT. Translation: CASRPTTGGNTEAFF.

The chain is built from TRBV15 and TRBJ1-2; 10 bases fit TRBD1. V lost 3 bases to trimming and J lost 4 bases; unmatched junction nucleotides: 2. CDR3 length: 14 residues. CDR1 and CDR2 from the germline V gene are LNHNV and YYDKDF (reference sequence). In DNA, the CDR3 is TGTGCCACCAGCAGGGACAGGGGGAGCTATGGCTACACCTTC. This encodes CATSRDRGSYGYTF.

The chain uses TRBV19 and TRBJ2-5; the match to TRBD2 covers 9 bases. The CDR3 covers 17 residues. V lost 6 bases, J lost 5 bases, and 16 bases stayed unmatched. From germline, CDR1 is LNHDA and CDR2 SQIVND (reference sequence). The CDR3 nucleotides are TGTGCCAGTAGCCCCCGAGGGCTAGCGGGGTTATATGAGACCCAGTACTTC. Protein sequence: CASSPRGLAGLYETQYF. Complete variable domain (other parts from reference TRBV19 and TRBJ2-5): DGGITQSPKYLFRKEGQNVTLSCEQNLNHDAMYWYRQDPGQGLRLIYYSQIVNDFQKGDIAEGYSVSREKKESFPLTVTSAQKNPTAFYLCASSPRGLAGLYETQYFGPGTRLLVL.

The chain is built from TRBV11-2 and TRBJ2-3, with 8 bases fitting TRBD2. Germline loops: CDR1 SGHAT, CDR2 FQNNGV. This CDR3 is 16 amino acids long. The ends lost 5 bases at V and 4 bases at J; junction bases unmatched: 11. CDR3 in amino acids: CASSPRRGGPPDTQYF. As DNA, the CDR3 is TGTGCCAGCAGCCCCAGACGCGGGGGGCCCCCAGATACGCAGTATTTT.

This chain uses TRBV6-6 with TRBJ2-2; 7 bases agree with TRBD1. CDR1 is MNHNY and CDR2 is SVGAGI in the germline V gene (reference sequence). Germline trimming cut 7 bases from V and 6 bases from J; bases unmatched to any gene: 5. CDR3 size: 13 residues. The chain's CDR3 is CASKPGGAGELFF. The CDR3 DNA is TGTGCCAGCAAACCAGGGGGAGCCGGGGAGCTGTTTTTT.

The V call is TRBV15, the J call TRBJ2-7; 8 bases are a match to TRBD2. Trimming took 5 bases from V and 6 from J; bases not matched to a gene: 6. The CDR3 sequence is 13 residues long. Looked up from germline, CDR1 is LNHNV and CDR2 is YYDKDF (reference sequence). The CDR3 reads CATSLGGEGEQYF. CDR3 nucleotide sequence: TGTGCCACCAGCCTCGGGGGGGAGGGCGAGCAGTACTTC.

This clone has more than one count but fewer than ten. The chain has TRBV5-5 and TRBJ2-7; a weak D match, TRBD1 (5 bases). Germline-derived CDR1 and CDR2 are SGHKS and YYEKEE (reference sequence). CDR3 size: 15 residues. V was cut by 1 base and J by 5 bases, with 16 bases left in between. This chain's CDR3 is CASSLFMGRFDEQYF. CDR3 in DNA: TGTGCCAGCAGCTTGTTCATGGGGCGCTTCGACGAGCAGTACTTC.

The gene calls are TRBV18 and TRBJ1-1; D is perhaps TRBD1 (5 bases). V shed 2 bases and J shed 0 bases, with 10 bases lying between them. The germline CDR1 and CDR2 sequences are KGHSH and LQKENI. This CDR3 has 15 residues. In nucleotides, the CDR3 is TGTGCCAGCTCACCAGGGGGGTCAATGAACACTGAAGCTTTCTTT. It specifies CASSPGGSMNTEAFF.

The chain couples TRBV5-1 to TRBJ1-2; TRBD1 matches at 10 bases. Trimming at V came to 4 bases and at J to 4 bases, leaving 1 base not matched to a gene. Germline V gene data show CDR1 as SGHRS and CDR2 as YFSETQ. This CDR3 is 13 amino acids long. The CDR3 DNA follows: TGCGCCAGCAGCCGGACAGGGGGCTATGGCTACACCTTC. It translates to CASSRTGGYGYTF. Based on the CDR3 plus reference TRBV5-1 and TRBJ1-2, the full variable domain is KAGVTQTPRYLIKTRGQQVTLSCSPISGHRSVSWYQQTPGQGLQFLFEYFSETQRNKGNFPGRFSGRQFSNSRSEMNVSTLELGDSALYLCASSRTGGYGYTFGSGTRLTVV.

The genes are TRBV5-1 and TRBJ2-4; the match to TRBD2 covers 12 bases. The CDR3 runs to 21 residues. J gave up 0 bases and V 4 bases, and 17 bases lay outside the gene matches. Germline-derived CDR1 and CDR2 are SGHRS and YFSETQ. CDR3 DNA sequence: TGCGCCAGCAGCGAGTCTTGGGGTGGACTAGCGGGGAACCTAGCCAAAAACATTCAGTACTTC. It translates to CASSESWGGLAGNLAKNIQYF.

The chain has TRBV18 and TRBJ1-6; 10 nucleotides align to TRBD1. Looked up from germline, CDR1 is KGHSH and CDR2 is LQKENI. With 6 bases clipped from V and 7 bases from J, the junction kept 0 bases outside the gene matches. The length of the CDR3 is 13 residues. The CDR3 region is CASSGQGNSPLHF. The CDR3 DNA is TGTGCCAGCTCGGGACAGGGGAATTCACCCCTCCACTTT. Filled out from reference TRBV18 and TRBJ1-6, the complete variable domain reads NAGVMQNPRHLVRRRGQEARLRCSPMKGHSHVYWYRQLPEEGLKFMVYLQKENIIDESGMPKERFSAEFPKEGPSILRIQQVVRGDSAAYFCASSGQGNSPLHFGNGTRLTVT.

This clone occurred once. This chain joins TRBV19 and TRBJ1-1; 7 bases align to TRBD1. CDR3 size: 17 residues. Unmatched junction bases numbered 14, after V lost 7 bases and J lost 0 bases. Germline lookup yields CDR1 LNHDA and CDR2 SQIVND (reference sequence). This chain's CDR3 is CASKPLRGQKMNTEAFF. The CDR3 region has the DNA TGTGCCAGTAAACCATTGCGGGGACAGAAAATGAACACTGAAGCTTTCTTT.

V gene TRBV10-3 combines with J gene TRBJ2-3, with D perhaps TRBD2 (6 bases). Trimming stripped 8 bases from V and 2 bases from J, with 17 bases between. Germline CDR1 ENHRY, CDR2 SYGVKD. The CDR3 extends over 15 amino acids. The CDR3, as DNA: TGTGCCATCGGGTCTGTCGCGGGGACCACAGATACGCAGTATTTT. The encoded protein is CAIGSVAGTTDTQYF.

V and J are TRBV7-9 and TRBJ1-2, with 7 bases that match TRBD1. In germline, CDR1 is SEHNR, CDR2 FQNEAQ (reference sequence). With 1 base clipped from V and 8 bases from J, the junction kept 4 bases outside the gene matches. The CDR3 runs to 13 residues. Here the CDR3 reads CASSLGGQQGYTF. In DNA, the CDR3 is TGTGCCAGCAGCTTAGGGGGACAGCAGGGCTACACCTTC.

V gene TRBV19 combines with J gene TRBJ2-5; TRBD2 might be the D (6 bases). Germline V gene data show CDR1 as LNHDA and CDR2 as SQIVND (reference sequence). Trimming took off 3 bases at V and 0 bases at J, with 11 bases between the two ends. The CDR3 covers 15 residues. Written as DNA, the CDR3 is TGTGCCAGTAGTATTGGGGGGATCTACCAAGAGACCCAGTACTTC. This gives the protein CASSIGGIYQETQYF.